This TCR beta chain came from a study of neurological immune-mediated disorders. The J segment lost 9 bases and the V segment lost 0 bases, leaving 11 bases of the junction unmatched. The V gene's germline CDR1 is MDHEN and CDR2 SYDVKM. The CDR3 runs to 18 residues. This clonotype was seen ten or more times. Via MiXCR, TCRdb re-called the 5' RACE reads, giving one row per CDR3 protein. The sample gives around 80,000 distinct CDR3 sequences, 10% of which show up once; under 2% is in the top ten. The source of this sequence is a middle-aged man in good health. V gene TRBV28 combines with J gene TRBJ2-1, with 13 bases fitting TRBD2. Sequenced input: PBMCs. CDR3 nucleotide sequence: TGTGCCAGCAGTTTATGCCCTTGCACTAGCGGGAGGGCCCTTGAGCAGTTCTTC. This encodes CASSLCPCTSGRALEQFF.